Below, 25 T cell receptor beta chains from the same sample are listed, as sequenced in a study of T cells in Graves' hyperthyroidism and ophthalmopathy. RNA transcripts served as the template for amplifying TCR beta CDR3 regions. An initial round of RT-PCR targeting the TCR CDR3 relied on the HTBI primer set. TCRdb recomputed calls from the multiplex PCR reads with MiXCR, one row per CDR3 protein. The data contain 250,000 to 350,000 distinct CDR3 sequences, 15% to 20% of them singletons. Material for sequencing was blood. All receptors come from a woman in her sixties with Graves' ophthalmopathy.

This clonotype was seen a handful of times. V is TRBV3-1 and J is TRBJ2-1, with 7 positions matching TRBD2. CDR3 length: 14 residues. Germline CDR1 is LGHDT and CDR2 is YNNKEL (reference sequence). Germline trimming cut 6 bases from V and 5 bases from J; bases unmatched to any gene: 7. CDR3 sequence: CASSPYGGNNEQFF. The CDR3 DNA reads as TGTGCCAGCAGTCCGTACGGGGGGAACAATGAGCAGTTCTTC.

This clonotype has ten or more counts. As DNA, the CDR3 is TGTGCCAGCACGGGACTAGCGGCCCGCTACGAGCAGTACTTC. Translating it yields CASTGLAARYEQYF. This chain joins TRBV12-3 or TRBV12-4 and TRBJ2-7, with 11 nucleotides matching TRBD2. With V trimmed by 7 bases and J by 3 bases, 5 bases remained unmatched. The CDR3 sequence is 14 residues long.

This clonotype was detected ten times or more. The V gene is TRBV7-2, the J gene TRBJ1-1, with no clear D. Per germline, CDR1 SGHTA and CDR2 FQGNSA. CDR3 length: 13 amino acids. Trimming cost V 1 base and J 5 bases, with 8 bases left between them. The CDR3 region is CASSLEKGTEAFF. The CDR3 DNA reads as TGTGCCAGCAGCTTAGAGAAGGGAACTGAAGCTTTCTTT.

About this clonotype: A much larger clone lies a single base off, so this may be a read error. This chain connects TRBV28 to TRBJ2-3; tentative D call: TRBD2 (6 bases). The germline gives CDR1 MDHEN, CDR2 SYDVKM. V lost 6 bases, J lost 1 base, and 23 bases lay in between. There are 18 residues in the CDR3. The DNA for the CDR3 is TGTGCCAGCAGCCATAGGAGGGGAAAGCCCAGTGGCACAGATACGCAGTATTTT. As protein: CASSHRRGKPSGTDTQYF.

This clonotype appeared many times. The chain carries TRBV18 and TRBJ2-7, with TRBD1 matching 12 bases. After removal of 4 bases from V and 5 bases from J, the junction contained 9 bases not matched to a gene. CDR1 is KGHSH, CDR2 LQKENI, per germline. The CDR3 sequence is 16 residues long. The CDR3 reads CASSLRTGTGGHEQYF. The CDR3 region has the DNA TGTGCCAGCTCACTGCGCACCGGGACAGGGGGCCACGAGCAGTACTTC.

This chain connects TRBV6-1 to TRBJ2-1; possibly TRBD2 for D (5 bases). The CDR3 extends over 15 amino acids. The germline V gene encodes CDR1 MNHNS and CDR2 SASEGT. V dropped 5 bases and J dropped 1 base, with 12 bases sitting between them. CDR3 DNA: TGTGCCAGCAGTTCGGACTTGCGTTCCTACAATGAGCAGTTCTTC. Translating gives CASSSDLRSYNEQFF.

In this sample, this clonotype turned up many times. The chain employs TRBV4-1 and TRBJ1-4; D unclear. This CDR3 contains 15 residues. V was shortened by 0 bases and J by 8 bases, with 13 bases between the two germline ends. Germline V lookup: CDR1 MGHRA, CDR2 YSYEKL. CDR3 loop: CASSQDVSVREKLFF. In DNA, the CDR3 is TGCGCCAGCAGCCAAGATGTGTCGGTCCGAGAAAAACTGTTTTTT.

This clonotype was counted a few times. V gene TRBV5-1 combines with J gene TRBJ2-5; the D gene is possibly TRBD1 (6 bases). V was shortened by 4 bases and J by 5 bases, with 18 bases between the two germline ends. Germline loops: CDR1 SGHRS, CDR2 YFSETQ. This CDR3 is built from 15 residues. The CDR3 loop is CASSMSYRVEETQYF. The CDR3 DNA reads TGCGCCAGCAGCATGTCGTACAGGGTGGAGGAGACCCAGTACTTC.

Only a few counts were recorded for this clonotype. The J gene is TRBJ2-5, the V gene TRBV4-1; 12 nucleotides match TRBD2. Looked up from germline, CDR1 is MGHRA and CDR2 is YSYEKL. With V trimmed by 4 bases and J by 3 bases, 6 bases remained unmatched. The CDR3 contains 16 residues. CDR3 sequence (DNA): TGCGCCAGCAGCCCCATGACTAGCGGGGGTGAAGAGACCCAGTACTTC. It translates to CASSPMTSGGEETQYF.

At least ten counts were recorded for this clonotype. The chain combines TRBV2 with TRBJ2-7; D is perhaps TRBD1 (6 bases). The CDR3 spans 13 residues. CDR1 and CDR2 from the germline V gene are SNHLY and FYNNEI. Trimming cost V 1 base and J 7 bases, with 11 bases left between them. As DNA, the CDR3 is TGTGCCAGCAGTGAAGTCGCAGGGGCAGAGCAGTACTTC. Protein sequence: CASSEVAGAEQYF. Looking up the rest from reference TRBV2 and TRBJ2-7 gives the full variable domain: EPEVTQTPSHQVTQMGQEVILRCVPISNHLYFYWYRQILGQKVEFLVSFYNNEISEKSEIFDDQFSVERPDGSNFTLKIRSTKLEDSAMYFCASSEVAGAEQYFGPGTRLTVT.

This clonotype came up many times. The chain couples TRBV7-8 to TRBJ2-7; D may be TRBD2 (6 bases). Germline CDR1 SGHVS, CDR2 FQNEAQ. Trimming pared 7 bases from V and 0 bases from J, leaving 16 bases between. This CDR3 is built from 15 residues. The CDR3, as DNA: TGTGCCAGCAAAGAAGCCGGGACTTACTCCTACGAGCAGTACTTC. It translates to CASKEAGTYSYEQYF. The full variable domain, in which reference TRBV7-8 and TRBJ2-7 provide the parts outside the CDR3, is GAGVSQSPRYKVAKRGQDVALRCDPISGHVSLFWYQQALGQGPEFLTYFQNEAQLDKSGLPSDRFFAERPEGSVSTLKIQRTQQEDSAVYLCASKEAGTYSYEQYFGPGTRLTVT.

V gene TRBV24-1 combines with J gene TRBJ2-1; TRBD2 agrees at 12 bases. The CDR3 has 19 amino acids. Trimming removed 4 bases from V and 8 bases from J; junction bases left unmatched: 17. In germline, CDR1 is KGHDR, CDR2 SFDVKD. CDR3 coding DNA: TGTGCCACCAGTGACCGCAAATCGACTAGCGGGAGCCCTAGGGATGAGCAGTTCTTC. It codes for CATSDRKSTSGSPRDEQFF.

This clonotype came up many times. The gene calls are TRBV12-3 or TRBV12-4 and TRBJ1-3; a possible D gene is TRBD1 (5 bases). With 5 bases removed from V and 0 bases from J, the gap between germline ends came to 11 bases. This CDR3 has 15 amino acids. CDR3 sequence (DNA): TGTGCCAGCAGTAGACAGTCTTCCTCTGGAAACACCATATATTTT. Translated: CASSRQSSSGNTIYF.

As for this clonotype: It may be a read error: a sequence one base away is much more abundant. The V call is TRBV2, the J call TRBJ1-1; D unclear. CDR1 SNHLY and CDR2 FYNNEI come from the germline V gene. V shed 6 bases and J shed 4 bases, with 12 bases lying between them. The CDR3 covers 13 residues. As DNA, the CDR3 is TGTGCCAGCAGGGACTCGTTGAGCACTGAAGCTTTCTTT. Encoded protein: CASRDSLSTEAFF.

The V gene is TRBV12-3 or TRBV12-4, the J gene TRBJ2-1; D is undetermined. Trimming pared 7 bases from V and 3 bases from J, leaving 13 bases between. The CDR3 length is 14 residues. The CDR3 region has the DNA TGTGCCAGCATTCGATTAAGCAGCTACAATGAGCAGTTCTTC. Protein product: CASIRLSSYNEQFF.

This clonotype was counted at least ten times. The genes are TRBV11-2 and TRBJ1-1, with TRBD1 as a possible D gene (6 bases). Trimming removed 3 bases from V and 2 bases from J, with 10 bases in between. CDR3 length: 14 amino acids. Germline V CDR1 and CDR2: SGHAT, FQNNGV. The CDR3 is CASSFSGANTEAFF. In nucleotides, the CDR3 is TGTGCCAGCAGCTTTTCAGGGGCCAACACTGAAGCTTTCTTT.

The rearrangement links TRBV9 to TRBJ2-4; a possible D gene is TRBD2 (8 bases). CDR3 length: 16 residues. Per the germline V gene, CDR1 is SGDLS and CDR2 is YYNGEE. The ends were cut back, 5 bases at V and 1 base at J, with 16 bases in the middle. CDR3 sequence reads: CASSARGGQAKNIQYF. The CDR3 DNA sequence: TGTGCCAGCAGTGCTCGGGGGGGACAGGCCAAAAACATTCAGTACTTC.

The chain links TRBV27 to TRBJ1-4; tentative D call: TRBD1 (5 bases). The CDR3 consists of 12 residues. The ends were cut back, 7 bases at V and 7 bases at J, with 10 bases in the middle. Germline loops: CDR1 MNHEY, CDR2 SMNVEV (reference sequence). CDR3 coding DNA: TGTGCCAGCACAGCGAGGGGTGAAAAACTGTTTTTT. Translation gives CASTARGEKLFF.

In its sample, this clonotype was seen many times. The chain carries TRBV12-3 or TRBV12-4 and TRBJ2-5; D ambiguous. The CDR3 runs to 12 residues. Trimming cost V 7 bases and J 7 bases, with 13 bases left between them. DNA for the CDR3: TGTGCCAGCACCTCCCTTTCGAGGACCCAGTACTTC. It specifies CASTSLSRTQYF.

This clonotype was seen many times. This chain uses TRBV7-9 with TRBJ2-7, with 8 nucleotides matching TRBD1. Per germline, CDR1 SEHNR and CDR2 FQNEAQ (reference sequence). Trimming at V came to 1 base and at J to 13 bases, leaving 9 bases not matched to a gene. The CDR3 contains 13 residues. Here the CDR3 reads CASSLGQGFGDYF. CDR3 nucleotides: TGTGCCAGCAGCTTAGGACAGGGGTTTGGTGATTACTTC. The variable domain in full, completed from reference TRBV7-9 and TRBJ2-7, reads DTGVSQNPRHKITKRGQNVTFRCDPISEHNRLYWYRQTLGQGPEFLTYFQNEAQLEKSRLLSDRFSAERPKGSFSTLEIQRTEQGDSAMYLCASSLGQGFGDYFGPGTRLTVT.

This clonotype has ten or more counts. The gene calls are TRBV30 and TRBJ2-1, with 7 bases lining up with TRBD2. The CDR3 length is 14 residues. The V and J ends lost 3 bases and 2 bases, in that order; junction bases with no gene match: 4. Germline loops: CDR1 GTSNPN, CDR2 SVGIG (reference sequence). In DNA form, the CDR3 reads TGTGCCTGGAGAGGGAGGGGAGCCTACAATGAGCAGTTCTTC. This translates into CAWRGRGAYNEQFF.

The table lists this clonotype with a few counts. The chain carries TRBV11-3 and TRBJ2-5, with D perhaps matching TRBD2 (7 bases). This CDR3 has 17 residues. Germline CDR1 SGHNT, CDR2 YENEEA. V was shortened by 5 bases and J by 5 bases, with 24 bases between the two germline ends. In DNA form, the CDR3 reads TGTGCCAGCAGCCATAACTTCCTGGGGGGGCTGATGGAGACCCAGTACTTC. Its translation is CASSHNFLGGLMETQYF.

The J gene is TRBJ2-5, the V gene TRBV24-1, with 13 bases fitting TRBD2. Germline values: CDR1 KGHDR, CDR2 SFDVKD. The CDR3 spans 18 residues. With 2 bases clipped from V and 4 bases from J, the junction kept 9 bases outside the gene matches. The CDR3 DNA follows: TGTGCCACCAGTGATTCCGCCGCGGGACTAGCGGGACGAGAGACCCAGTACTTC. It yields the protein CATSDSAAGLAGRETQYF.

This clonotype has more than one count but fewer than ten. This chain uses TRBV19 with TRBJ2-5; D is ambiguous. Germline CDR1 and CDR2: LNHDA and SQIVND (reference sequence). The ends were cut back, 0 bases at V and 6 bases at J, with 11 bases in the middle. CDR3 length equals 14 residues. The CDR3 DNA is TGTGCCAGTAGTATAGACCGATCCACACAGACCCAGTACTTC. The encoded protein is CASSIDRSTQTQYF.

The rearrangement uses TRBV10-1 and TRBJ2-2, with 8 nucleotides matching TRBD1. V gave up 8 bases and J gave up 2 bases; unmatched junction bases: 10. This CDR3 is 16 amino acids long. Germline lookup yields CDR1 WNHNN and CDR2 SYGVQD (reference sequence). The DNA of the CDR3 is TGCGCCAGCGGGTACGGGACAGGACTCAACACCGGGGAGCTGTTTTTT. As protein: CASGYGTGLNTGELFF.